Listed here are 31 T cell receptor beta chains from one sample, sequenced in a study of T cell repertoires in cytomegalovirus infection. TCRdb analysed the reads with MiXCR anew, one entry per CDR3 protein. The sample includes under 350,000 distinct CDR3 sequences, about 9.1% of them seen just once. The material sequenced was PBMCs. The receptor set was obtained from a human donor in good health (CMV status not recorded). Some clones in this sample may be carry-over from other donors' samples.

This clonotype was seen a handful of times. The J gene is TRBJ1-3, the V gene TRBV9; unclear D gene. Between the trimmed V and J ends, which lost 1 base and 0 bases, there was a span of 5 bases. CDR3 length equals 14 residues. Per the germline V gene, CDR1 is SGDLS and CDR2 is YYNGEE. Written as DNA, the CDR3 is TGTGCCAGCAGCGTACACAGCTCTGGAAACACCATATATTTT. Protein: CASSVHSSGNTIYF.

This clonotype was detected ten times or more. J is TRBJ2-5 and V is TRBV28; D ambiguous. Trimming cost V 3 bases and J 4 bases, with 9 bases left between them. CDR3 length: 13 amino acids. CDR1 and CDR2 (germline): MDHEN, SYDVKM. In nucleotides, the CDR3 is TGTGCCAGCAGTTTCGGCTCCGGAGAGACCCAGTACTTC. Protein sequence: CASSFGSGETQYF.

The rearrangement uses TRBV29-1 and TRBJ2-1, with D perhaps TRBD1 or TRBD2 (7 bases each). This CDR3 is built from 17 residues. Trimming took off 0 bases at V and 5 bases at J, with 20 bases between the two ends. The germline gives CDR1 SQVTM, CDR2 ANQGSEA. The CDR3, as DNA: TGCAGCGTTGAAGACACCCGATTAGCAGGGGGGGACAATGAGCAGTTCTTC. It translates to CSVEDTRLAGGDNEQFF.

This clonotype was counted between two and nine times. The V and J genes are TRBV5-1 and TRBJ2-1; 8 bases match TRBD2. Germline V gives CDR1 SGHRS, CDR2 YFSETQ. V trimming: 0 bases; J trimming: 8 bases; junction bases outside the gene matches: 4. The CDR3 runs 14 residues. Here the CDR3 DNA reads TGCGCCAGCAGCTTGGTGGGACTAGTCGATGAGCAGTTCTTC. This encodes CASSLVGLVDEQFF. The complete variable domain, with remaining parts taken from reference TRBV5-1 and TRBJ2-1, reads KAGVTQTPRYLIKTRGQQVTLSCSPISGHRSVSWYQQTPGQGLQFLFEYFSETQRNKGNFPGRFSGRQFSNSRSEMNVSTLELGDSALYLCASSLVGLVDEQFFGPGTRLTVL.

This clonotype has only a few counts. The chain recombines TRBV12-5 with TRBJ1-2, with D perhaps matching TRBD1 (6 bases). Germline CDR1 LGHNT, CDR2 FRNRAP. The CDR3 has 13 amino acids. Trimming stripped 5 bases from V and 5 bases from J, with 12 bases between. The CDR3 DNA is TGTGCTAGTGGTGGGGGGCAGTGGTATGGCTACACCTTC. As protein: CASGGGQWYGYTF.

This clonotype was seen ten or more times. V and J are TRBV6-1 and TRBJ1-2, with a tentative D call TRBD1 (6 bases). Germline V gene sequence: CDR1 MNHNS, CDR2 SASEGT. The ends were cut back, 2 bases at V and 4 bases at J, with 20 bases in the middle. This CDR3 contains 17 residues. The CDR3 sequence is CASSETVYREIVYGYTF. In nucleotides, the CDR3 is TGTGCCAGCAGTGAAACGGTTTACAGGGAAATAGTCTATGGCTACACCTTC.

This clonotype was recorded at least ten times. The chain links TRBV28 to TRBJ1-5; no definite D call. Trimming pared 6 bases from V and 4 bases from J, leaving 19 bases between. CDR1 is MDHEN, CDR2 SYDVKM, per germline. This CDR3 contains 16 residues. The CDR3 loop reads CASSTRSGSVNQPQHF. CDR3 nucleotides: TGTGCCAGCAGCACCCGGTCGGGCAGCGTGAATCAGCCCCAGCATTTT.

This clonotype was seen ten or more times. The gene calls are TRBV7-2 and TRBJ2-3; the D gene is possibly TRBD1 (6 bases). This CDR3 region has 14 residues. Trimming removed 1 base at V and 4 bases at J, with 9 bases between. Per the germline V gene, CDR1 is SGHTA and CDR2 is FQGNSA. Written as DNA, the CDR3 is TGTGCCAGCAGCTTAGATGGGGGCCCAGATACGCAGTATTTT. Protein product: CASSLDGGPDTQYF.

This clonotype was seen repeatedly, ten times or more. One end of the junction is discordant with germline, which a read error may explain. The gene calls are TRBV7-7 and TRBJ2-5, with 10 bases lining up with TRBD1. The CDR3 totals 16 residues. Germline CDR1 SSHAT, CDR2 FNYEAQ (reference sequence). In DNA form, the CDR3 reads TGTGCTAGCAGCTTAGCGGGACAGGGGACCGCAGAGACCCAGTACTTC. Residues: CASSLAGQGTAETQYF.

This clonotype has at least ten counts. The J gene is TRBJ2-7, the V gene TRBV5-1, with a tentative D call TRBD2 (6 bases). Germline V gene sequence: CDR1 SGHRS, CDR2 YFSETQ. Trimming removed 4 bases at V and 4 bases at J, with 12 bases between. CDR3 size: 13 residues. Written as DNA, the CDR3 is TGCGCCAGCAGCCTTGTTCGGGGGTACGAGCAGTACTTC. It is translated as CASSLVRGYEQYF.

V is TRBV20-1 and J is TRBJ2-1; D gene ambiguous. Germline V gene sequence: CDR1 DFQATT, CDR2 SNEGSKA (reference sequence). With 0 bases removed from V and 0 bases from J, the gap between germline ends came to 6 bases. This CDR3 comprises 14 residues. This CDR3 is CSAREDSSYNEQFF. CDR3 in DNA: TGCAGTGCTAGAGAAGATAGCTCCTACAATGAGCAGTTCTTC.

This clonotype turned up a few times. V and J are TRBV11-1 and TRBJ1-2, with TRBD1 as a possible D gene (6 bases). V lost 6 bases, J lost 4 bases, and 12 bases lay in between. Per the germline V gene, CDR1 is SGHAT and CDR2 is FQDESV (reference sequence). The CDR3 loop spans 13 amino acids. Written as DNA, the CDR3 is TGTGCCAGCAGACCACAGGGCGGCTATGGCTACACCTTC. Translated: CASRPQGGYGYTF.

Many counts were recorded for this clonotype. The chain employs TRBV28 and TRBJ2-5; 11 nucleotides line up with TRBD1. The CDR3 has 15 amino acids. With 5 bases clipped from V and 4 bases from J, the junction kept 6 bases outside the gene matches. The V gene's germline CDR1 is MDHEN and CDR2 SYDVKM. This CDR3 reads CASSAGQGVRETQYF. The DNA for the CDR3 is TGTGCCAGCAGTGCGGGACAGGGGGTAAGAGAGACCCAGTACTTC.

This clonotype was counted ten times or more. The CDR3 is CASRGQGTPYEQYF. The CDR3 DNA follows: TGTGCCAGCCGCGGACAGGGGACTCCCTACGAGCAGTACTTC. V usage is TRBV12-3 or TRBV12-4 and J usage is TRBJ2-7; 9 nucleotides align to TRBD1. The V and J ends lost 8 bases and 2 bases, in that order; junction bases with no gene match: 7. The CDR3 is 14 amino acids.

This clonotype showed up many times. This chain uses TRBV9 with TRBJ2-1; D uncertain. Germline V gene sequence: CDR1 SGDLS, CDR2 YYNGEE. This CDR3 has 15 residues. V was shortened by 0 bases and J by 0 bases, with 7 bases between the two germline ends. This CDR3 is CASSVDMSSYNEQFF. The CDR3 DNA reads TGTGCCAGCAGCGTAGACATGAGCTCCTACAATGAGCAGTTCTTC.

This clonotype was seen at least ten times. V usage is TRBV6-2 or TRBV6-3 and J usage is TRBJ1-1; D uncertain. The V and J ends lost 6 bases and 0 bases respectively, with 11 bases between them. The V gene's germline CDR1 is MNHEY and CDR2 SVGEGT. The CDR3 loop spans 14 amino acids. CDR3 coding DNA: TGTGCCAGCAGCCGAGCTGTTATGAACACTGAAGCTTTCTTT. It encodes CASSRAVMNTEAFF.

This clonotype was found a few times. The chain employs TRBV20-1 and TRBJ2-1; D gene unclear. Germline values: CDR1 DFQATT, CDR2 SNEGSKA (reference sequence). V gave up 3 bases and J gave up 0 bases, with 9 bases separating them. The CDR3 sequence is 14 residues long. CDR3 amino acids: CSASRLGSYNEQFF. The DNA of the CDR3 is TGCAGTGCTAGCCGCTTGGGCTCCTACAATGAGCAGTTCTTC.

This clonotype was found many times. The chain recombines TRBV20-1 with TRBJ2-7; D may correspond to TRBD1 or TRBD2 (5 bases each). The germline V gene has CDR1 DFQATT and CDR2 SNEGSKA (reference sequence). Trimming cost V 0 bases and J 0 bases, with 12 bases left between them. This CDR3 spans 15 amino acids. The CDR3 region is CSARDLAGSSYEQYV. The CDR3 coding sequence is TGCAGTGCTAGAGATCTGGCAGGGAGCTCCTACGAGCAGTACGTC.

This clonotype was seen repeatedly, ten times or more. The V and J genes are TRBV15 and TRBJ2-1; no definite D call. The germline V gene encodes CDR1 LNHNV and CDR2 YYDKDF (reference sequence). There are 12 residues in the CDR3. V lost 3 bases and J 6 bases, leaving 6 bases between the germline ends. The CDR3 DNA follows: TGTGCCACCAGCAGGAAGAGCAATGAGCAGTTCTTC. Protein: CATSRKSNEQFF.

This clonotype was seen many times. The chain employs TRBV29-1 and TRBJ2-7; 7 positions match TRBD1. This CDR3 region has 11 residues. The germline V gene has CDR1 SQVTM and CDR2 ANQGSEA. Trimming took 4 bases from V and 3 from J; bases not matched to a gene: 0. CDR3 DNA: TGCAGCGTTGGGGACAGCTACGAGCAGTACTTC. Amino acids: CSVGDSYEQYF.

This clonotype appeared many times. The CDR3 region is CSARGVLAGGKMGTDTQYF. The CDR3 DNA follows: TGCAGTGCTAGAGGCGTTCTAGCGGGGGGCAAGATGGGCACAGATACGCAGTATTTT. This sequence joins TRBV20-1 and TRBJ2-3, with TRBD2 matching 11 bases. The CDR3 totals 19 residues. In germline, CDR1 is DFQATT, CDR2 SNEGSKA (reference sequence). Losses at the gene ends were 1 base for V and 1 base for J; bases not matched to a gene: 13.

This clonotype was picked up many times. This chain uses TRBV29-1 with TRBJ1-1; the D is unclear. Germline V gene lookup returns CDR1 SQVTM and CDR2 ANQGSEA. V was clipped by 5 bases and J by 1 base, with 11 bases between them. The CDR3 is 13 residues long. CDR3 bases: TGCAGCGTTCTAAGACTCGGGAACACTGAAGCTTTCTTT. As protein: CSVLRLGNTEAFF.

The CDR3 here is CASSQDGRNNEQFF. CDR3 DNA sequence: TGTGCCAGCAGCCAAGATGGGCGGAACAATGAGCAGTTCTTC. V usage is TRBV3-1 and J usage is TRBJ2-1; D remains unclear. Trimming stripped 0 bases from V and 5 bases from J, with 8 bases between. Germline CDR1 and CDR2: LGHDT and YNNKEL (reference sequence). The CDR3 is 14 amino acids.

This clonotype was found many times. The V and J genes are TRBV15 and TRBJ2-2, with D possibly being TRBD1 (5 bases). V lost 0 bases to trimming and J lost 2 bases, with 13 bases between them. The CDR3 contains 17 residues. Germline V lookup: CDR1 LNHNV, CDR2 YYDKDF (reference sequence). In DNA, the CDR3 is TGTGCCACCAGCAGAGATCGGACACACTACAACACCGGGGAGCTGTTTTTT. Translated: CATSRDRTHYNTGELFF.

This clonotype occurred a few times. This chain joins TRBV7-4 and TRBJ2-3; D perhaps matches TRBD1 (6 bases). Looked up from germline, CDR1 is SGHVT and CDR2 is SQSDAQ. The CDR3 extends over 19 amino acids. The V end lost 8 bases, the J end lost 2 bases, and 29 bases lay between the germline ends. The chain's CDR3 is CASPPGWGQGVGNTDTQYF. DNA for the CDR3: TGTGCCAGCCCCCCCGGATGGGGACAAGGGGTTGGAAACACAGATACGCAGTATTTT.

In this sample, this clonotype turned up many times. The chain uses TRBV6-2 or TRBV6-3 and TRBJ1-1, with D hard to call. Germline V CDR1 and CDR2: MNHEY, SVGEGT. The CDR3 has 16 amino acids. The V end was cut by 4 bases, the J end by 0 bases, with 15 bases between. CDR3 residues: CASSSVRVQMNTEAFF. The DNA of the CDR3 is TGTGCCAGCAGTTCCGTCCGGGTCCAAATGAACACTGAAGCTTTCTTT.

This clonotype was seen a few times. The chain joins TRBV6-6 to TRBJ2-1; 12 bases map to TRBD1. The germline CDR1 and CDR2 sequences are MNHNY and SVGAGI (reference sequence). Trimming removed 7 bases from V and 9 bases from J; junction bases left unmatched: 19. This CDR3 region has 18 residues. The CDR3 region is CASTPGQGAPKRNIEQFF. CDR3 nucleotides: TGTGCCAGCACCCCGGGACAGGGGGCACCAAAAAGAAACATTGAGCAGTTCTTC.

This clonotype has a count of ten or more. The chain employs TRBV7-9 and TRBJ1-1, with D hard to call. Germline V lookup: CDR1 SEHNR, CDR2 FQNEAQ (reference sequence). The CDR3 runs 15 residues. Trimming cost V 5 bases and J 3 bases, with 16 bases left between them. The CDR3 loop reads CASSPKRAMDTEAFF. The CDR3 bases are TGTGCCAGCAGCCCGAAGCGGGCCATGGACACTGAAGCTTTCTTT.

This clonotype was recorded many times. This rearrangement joins TRBV6-1 to TRBJ2-3; D not resolved. The germline V and J ends were trimmed by 4 bases and 2 bases, with 13 bases remaining between them. This CDR3 contains 15 residues. The germline V gene encodes CDR1 MNHNS and CDR2 SASEGT. In DNA, the CDR3 is TGTGCCAGCAGTGTTACTGGCTACTTCACAGATACGCAGTATTTT. Translating it yields CASSVTGYFTDTQYF.

This clonotype was counted only a few times. This chain joins TRBV19 and TRBJ2-2; the D gene is possibly TRBD1 (5 bases). The CDR3 contains 15 residues. CDR1 is LNHDA and CDR2 is SQIVND in the germline V gene (reference sequence). The V gene lost 5 bases and the J gene lost 6 bases, with 16 bases spanning the gap. The DNA for the CDR3 is TGTGCCAGTAGTCCGAGGCAGGGCTTCGCCGGGGAGCTGTTTTTT. Protein product: CASSPRQGFAGELFF. Looking up the rest from reference TRBV19 and TRBJ2-2 gives the full variable domain: DGGITQSPKYLFRKEGQNVTLSCEQNLNHDAMYWYRQDPGQGLRLIYYSQIVNDFQKGDIAEGYSVSREKKESFPLTVTSAQKNPTAFYLCASSPRQGFAGELFFGEGSRLTVL.

The V and J genes are TRBV7-9 and TRBJ2-5; tentative D call: TRBD2 (5 bases). V lost 7 bases and J lost 1, with 16 bases in between. The germline gives CDR1 SEHNR, CDR2 FQNEAQ (reference sequence). This CDR3 has 15 amino acids. This chain's CDR3 is CASTRVGRFQETQYF. CDR3 coding DNA: TGTGCCAGCACCCGTGTTGGGAGATTCCAAGAGACCCAGTACTTC.